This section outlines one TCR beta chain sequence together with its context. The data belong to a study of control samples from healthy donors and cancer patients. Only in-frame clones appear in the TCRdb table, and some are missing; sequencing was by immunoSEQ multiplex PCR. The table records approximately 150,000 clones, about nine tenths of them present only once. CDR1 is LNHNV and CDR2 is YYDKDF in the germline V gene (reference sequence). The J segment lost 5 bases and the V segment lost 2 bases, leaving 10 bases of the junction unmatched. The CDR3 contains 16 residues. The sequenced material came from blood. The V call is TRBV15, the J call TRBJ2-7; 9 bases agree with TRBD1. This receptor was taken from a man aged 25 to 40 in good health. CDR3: CATSRRTGTGRHEQYF. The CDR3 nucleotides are TGTGCCACCAGCAGAAGGACCGGGACAGGGAGGCACGAGCAGTACTTC.